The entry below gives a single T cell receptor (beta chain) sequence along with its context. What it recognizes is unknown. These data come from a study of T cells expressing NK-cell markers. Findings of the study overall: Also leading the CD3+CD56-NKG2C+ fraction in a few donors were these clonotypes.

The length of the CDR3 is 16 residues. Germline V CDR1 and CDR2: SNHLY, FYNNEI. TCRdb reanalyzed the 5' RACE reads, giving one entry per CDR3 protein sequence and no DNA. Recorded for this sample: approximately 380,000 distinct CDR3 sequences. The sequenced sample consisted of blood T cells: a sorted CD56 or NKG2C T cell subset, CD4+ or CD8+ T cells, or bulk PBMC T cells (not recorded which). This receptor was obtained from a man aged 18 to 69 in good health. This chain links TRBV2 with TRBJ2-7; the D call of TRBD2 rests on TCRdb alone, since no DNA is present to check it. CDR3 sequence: CASSDPLLAGFHEQYF.